This TCR beta chain comes out of a study of T cells after yellow fever vaccination. Germline lookup yields CDR1 KGHDR and CDR2 SFDVKD. The CDR3 totals 15 residues. The ends were cut back, 4 bases at V and 6 bases at J, with 15 bases in the middle. This clonotype came up a few times. TCRdb analysed the 5' RACE reads with MiXCR anew, one entry per CDR3 protein. Of 85,000 to 100,000 distinct CDR3 sequences in the sample, around 5.8% were seen once. The receptor comes from a man aged 18 to 29 who received the YFV17D yellow fever vaccine. Sequenced material: CD8+ T cells sorted from PBMCs, taken 10 days after the yellow fever booster vaccination. This sequence joins TRBV24-1 and TRBJ2-1; D unclear. The CDR3, as DNA: TGTGCCACCAGTGACAGGTCGCGTGGGATCAATGAGCAGTTCTTC. This sequence encodes CATSDRSRGINEQFF.